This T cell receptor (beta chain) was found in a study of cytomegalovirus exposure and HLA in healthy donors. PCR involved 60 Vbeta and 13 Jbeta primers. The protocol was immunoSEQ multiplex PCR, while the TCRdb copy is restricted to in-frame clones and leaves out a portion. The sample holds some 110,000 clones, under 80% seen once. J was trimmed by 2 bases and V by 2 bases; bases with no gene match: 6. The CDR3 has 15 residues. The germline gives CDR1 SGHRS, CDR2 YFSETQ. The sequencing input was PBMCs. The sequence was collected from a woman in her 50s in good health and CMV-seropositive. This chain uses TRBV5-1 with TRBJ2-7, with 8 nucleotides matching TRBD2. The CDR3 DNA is TGCGCCAGCAGCTTTTCAGCGGGGGCCACCTACGAGCAGTACTTC. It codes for CASSFSAGATYEQYF.